This entry concerns a single T cell receptor (beta chain). TCRdb keeps only in-frame clones here, not all; method: immunoSEQ multiplex PCR. The sample contains 210,000 or so clones, more than 80% of which appear only once. Across 24 US areas, participants ranged in age from roughly 18 to 95 years. The data were taken from a study of blood T cell repertoires in COVID-19. At the level of the study: Samples of COVID-19 (acute and convalescent) were obtained from the United States, Italy and Spain.

The origin of this receptor is a man in his sixties who had recovered from COVID-19. The sample comprised PBMCs or T cells enriched from blood (not recorded which).

As DNA, the CDR3 is TGTGCCAGCAGCTCCTTAGCCGGGGCGCAGTATTTT. This codes for CASSSLAGAQYF. V usage is TRBV7-2 and J usage is TRBJ2-3; D is perhaps TRBD2 (5 bases). The CDR3 totals 12 residues. Trimming stripped 4 bases from V and 10 bases from J, with 12 bases between. CDR1 SGHTA and CDR2 FQGNSA come from the germline V gene.